Listed below are T cell receptor beta chains from one sample, sequenced in a study of CD4+ T cells in melanoma. Sequenced by immunoSEQ multiplex PCR; TCRdb stores in-frame clones only, minus some. The data hold tens of thousands of clones, with about 72% observed a single time. The sequenced sample consisted of tumor tissue. The receptors were sampled from a human donor with melanoma. CDR3s include the opening cysteine and the closing phenylalanine or tryptophan. A D gene is named only where the DNA matches it firmly. Rows give clone size only sometimes, using once, few, many, or a class for an expanded clone.

>TRBJ1-1|TRBV2|.|many
CASSYANTEAFF
TGTGCCAGCAGTTACGCCAACACTGAAGCTTTCTTT
>TRBJ2-2|TRBV30|.|.
CAWRAGVTGELFF
TGTGCCTGGAGGGCAGGGGTGACCGGGGAGCTGTTTTTT
>TRBJ2-7|TRBV7-9|TRBD1|.
CASSLQGVGTYEQYF
TGTGCCAGCAGCTTGCAGGGGGTCGGTACCTACGAGCAGTACTTC
>TRBJ2-5|TRBV25-1|.|.
CASSEVGSDSAETQYF
TGTGCCAGCAGTGAAGTGGGGTCAGATTCCGCCGAGACCCAGTACTTC
>TRBJ2-7|TRBV4-1|TRBD2|.
CASSQVDAGGTYEQYF
TGCGCCAGCAGCCAAGTCGATGCGGGGGGTACCTACGAGCAGTACTTC
>TRBJ2-7|TRBV7-6|.|.
CASSLAGQLYEQYF
TGTGCCAGCAGCTTAGCAGGACAGCTATACGAGCAGTACTTC
>TRBJ2-7|TRBV30|TRBD1|.
CAWSFDRESPYF
TGTGCCTGGAGTTTTGACAGGGAATCCCCATACTTC
>TRBJ1-1|TRBV9|.|few
CASSGDQNTEAFF
TGTGCCAGCAGCGGGGACCAGAACACTGAAGCTTTCTTT
>TRBJ1-1|TRBV20-1|.|once
CSPWLSTEAFF
TGCAGTCCATGGCTCTCCACTGAAGCTTTCTTT
>TRBJ1-5|TRBV5-6|.|.
CASSFSTGPSNQPQHF
TGTGCCAGCAGCTTTTCAACAGGGCCTAGCAATCAGCCCCAGCATTTT
>TRBJ1-3|TRBV5-4|.|few
CASSLMGARGNTIYF
TGTGCCAGCAGCTTGATGGGGGCGCGAGGAAACACCATATATTTT
>TRBJ1-2|TRBV2|TRBD1|.
CASSLRQGALGYTF
TGTGCCAGCAGTCTACGACAGGGGGCCTTAGGCTACACCTTC
>TRBJ2-5|TRBV7-2|TRBD2|.
CASSPLAGLQETQYF
TGTGCCAGCAGCCCCCTAGCGGGGCTCCAAGAGACCCAGTACTTC
>TRBJ1-2|TRBV6-6|.|.
CASSYSGGSNYGYTF
TGTGCCAGCAGTTACTCGGGGGGCTCTAACTATGGCTACACCTTC
>TRBJ1-1|TRBV11-2|.|.
CASSLDRANTEAFF
TGTGCCAGCAGCTTAGACAGGGCGAACACTGAAGCTTTCTTT
>TRBJ2-3|TRBV7-7|.|few
CASSQAGDTRSRDTQYF
TGTGCTAGCAGCCAGGCCGGAGACACCCGGTCAAGGGATACGCAGTATTTT
>TRBJ1-4|TRBV13|.|many
CASSSPGGNEKLFF
TGTGCCAGCAGCTCCCCGGGGGGAAATGAAAAACTGTTTTTT